This T cell receptor (beta chain) was sequenced for a study of PD-1 blockade in classical Hodgkin lymphoma. Between the trimmed V and J ends, which lost 2 bases and 5 bases, there was a span of 21 bases. Per germline, CDR1 SGHTA and CDR2 FQGTGA. The CDR3 spans 18 residues. This clone appeared a single time. This table comes from immunoSEQ multiplex PCR, and its TCRdb copy is limited to in-frame clones, with some not included. The sample shows 50,000 or so clones, roughly 90% of them seen only once. With no exception, relapse followed autologous stem cell transplantation in all patients, and brentuximab vedotin exposure varied.

This chain connects TRBV7-3 to TRBJ2-2; D is possibly TRBD2 (5 bases). This sample comprised peripheral blood mononuclear cells (PBMCs), obtained before the second cycle of nivolumab. The origin of this receptor is a human donor with classical Hodgkin lymphoma. The CDR3 sequence: CASSLQLSTDRRTGELFF. CDR3 nucleotides: TGTGCCAGCAGCTTACAACTGTCTACCGACCGGAGGACCGGGGAGCTGTTTTTT.